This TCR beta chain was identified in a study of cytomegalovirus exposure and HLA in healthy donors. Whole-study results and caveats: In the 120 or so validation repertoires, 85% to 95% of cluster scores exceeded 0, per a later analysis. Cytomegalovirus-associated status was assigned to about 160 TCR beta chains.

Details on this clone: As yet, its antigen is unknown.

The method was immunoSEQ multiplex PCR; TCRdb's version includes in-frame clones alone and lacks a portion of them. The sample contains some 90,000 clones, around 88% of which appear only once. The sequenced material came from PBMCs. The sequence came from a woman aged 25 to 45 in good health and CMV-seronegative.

DNA for the CDR3: TGCGCCAGCAGCGTGGCGGGAAGCTCCTACAATGAGCAGTTCTTC. It specifies CASSVAGSSYNEQFF. The chain links TRBV5-1 to TRBJ2-1, with a possible D match to TRBD2 (6 bases). CDR3 size: 15 residues. Germline CDR1 reads SGHRS; CDR2 reads YFSETQ. Trimming removed 4 bases from V and 0 bases from J, with 11 bases in between.